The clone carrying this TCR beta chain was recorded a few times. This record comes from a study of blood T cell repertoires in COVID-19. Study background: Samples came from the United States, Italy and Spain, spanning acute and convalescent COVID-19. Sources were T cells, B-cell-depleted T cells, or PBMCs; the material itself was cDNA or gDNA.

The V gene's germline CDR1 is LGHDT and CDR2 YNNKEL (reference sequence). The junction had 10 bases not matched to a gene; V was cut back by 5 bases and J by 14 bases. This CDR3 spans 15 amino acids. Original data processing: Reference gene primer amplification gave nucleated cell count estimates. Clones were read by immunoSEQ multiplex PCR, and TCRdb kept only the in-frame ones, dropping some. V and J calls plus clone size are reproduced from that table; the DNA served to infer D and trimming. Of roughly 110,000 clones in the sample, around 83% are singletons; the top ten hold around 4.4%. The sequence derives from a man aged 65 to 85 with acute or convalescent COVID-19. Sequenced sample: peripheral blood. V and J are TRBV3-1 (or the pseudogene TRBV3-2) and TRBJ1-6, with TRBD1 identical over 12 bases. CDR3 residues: CASSSGDRGRITLHF. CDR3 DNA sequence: TGTGCCAGCAGCTCCGGGGACAGGGGGCGAATAACCCTCCACTTT.